The present TCR beta chain was sequenced within a study of blood T cell repertoires in COVID-19. Background on the study: Samples representing acute and convalescent COVID-19 were sourced from the United States, Italy and Spain. The analysed material was cDNA or gDNA that came from T cells, B-cell-depleted T cells, or PBMCs.

Original handling: The assay estimated nucleated cells by amplifying reference gene primers. Some clones are missing from TCRdb's copy, which holds only in-frame ones; the method was immunoSEQ multiplex PCR. Clone size and V and J calls were adopted from that table, with D and trimming inferred from the DNA. The table lists 50,000 to 55,000 clones, approximately 85% of them singletons. The V gene's germline CDR1 is SEHNR and CDR2 FQNEAQ (reference sequence). The CDR3 totals 12 residues. V dropped 8 bases and J dropped 1 base, with 8 bases sitting between them. Specimen: peripheral blood. This clonotype was sampled from a man between 60 and 75 years old with acute or convalescent COVID-19. The rearrangement joins TRBV7-9 to TRBJ1-1; D not certain. CDR3 residues: CASGQENTEAFF. The DNA for the CDR3 is TGTGCCAGCGGGCAGGAGAACACTGAAGCTTTCTTT.